One and the same sample provided the 8 T cell receptor beta chains below, sequenced in a study of blood T cell repertoires in COVID-19. Produced via immunoSEQ multiplex PCR; TCRdb's table is partial and in-frame only. This sample carries under 80,000 clones, 86% of them seen once, and the ten largest clones take roughly 4%. The sequenced material came from peripheral blood. The receptors stem from a man aged 50-59 years with active COVID-19.

This clone showed up just a few times. This chain connects TRBV19 to TRBJ1-1, with unresolved D. The V gene lost 1 base and the J gene lost 4 bases, with 7 bases spanning the gap. CDR3 length equals 13 residues. Germline CDR1 and CDR2: LNHDA and SQIVND (reference sequence). DNA for the CDR3: TGTGCCAGTAGTATAGTCAAGAGCACTGAAGCTTTCTTT. It codes for CASSIVKSTEAFF. Full variable domain (rest looked up from reference TRBV19 and TRBJ1-1): DGGITQSPKYLFRKEGQNVTLSCEQNLNHDAMYWYRQDPGQGLRLIYYSQIVNDFQKGDIAEGYSVSREKKESFPLTVTSAQKNPTAFYLCASSIVKSTEAFFGQGTRLTVV.

V is TRBV5-1 and J is TRBJ2-1, with unresolved D. The germline CDR1 and CDR2 sequences are SGHRS and YFSETQ. The CDR3 totals 15 residues. V dropped 0 bases and J dropped 0 bases, with 7 bases sitting between them. This CDR3 reads CASSLVESSYNEQFF. CDR3 coding DNA: TGCGCCAGCAGCTTGGTAGAGAGCTCCTACAATGAGCAGTTCTTC.

The chain links TRBV30 to TRBJ1-5; D perhaps matches TRBD1 (6 bases). This CDR3 region has 15 residues. Per germline, CDR1 GTSNPN and CDR2 SVGIG (reference sequence). Trimming cost V 7 bases and J 2 bases, with 18 bases left between them. This CDR3 reads CASLPGGLGNQPQHF. The CDR3 DNA reads TGTGCCTCCTTACCGGGGGGCCTGGGCAATCAGCCCCAGCATTTT.

This clone is a singleton in its sample. The chain has TRBV14 and TRBJ2-5, with 10 bases that match TRBD2. Trimming removed 4 bases from V and 5 bases from J; junction bases left unmatched: 13. Per germline, CDR1 SGHDN and CDR2 FVKESK. The CDR3 loop spans 17 amino acids. CDR3 protein: CASSRMVSLAGVETQYF. In nucleotides, the CDR3 is TGTGCCAGCAGCCGCATGGTCTCCCTAGCGGGGGTGGAGACCCAGTACTTC.

Notes on this clone: At one end the junction does not follow the germline gene, possibly because of a read error. The chain links TRBV6-5 to TRBJ1-4; maybe TRBD1 (5 bases). The CDR3 is 13 residues long. Germline CDR1 reads MNHEY; CDR2 reads SVGAGI. The CDR3 sequence: CASRDSPNEKLFF. The CDR3 DNA follows: TGTGCCAGCAGAGACAGTCCTAATGAAAAGCTGTTTTTT.

The rearrangement joins TRBV28 to TRBJ2-2; D remains unclear. Germline assignment: CDR1 MDHEN and CDR2 SYDVKM. V lost 6 bases and J 3 bases, leaving 8 bases between the germline ends. This CDR3 region has 13 residues. CDR3: CASRGQHTGELFF. CDR3 sequence (DNA): TGTGCCAGCAGGGGCCAACACACCGGGGAGCTGTTTTTT.

The chain is built from TRBV4-2 and TRBJ2-2; maybe TRBD1 (6 bases). V gave up 3 bases and J gave up 3 bases, with 11 bases separating them. CDR3 length: 15 residues. CDR1 and CDR2 (germline): LGHNA, YNFKEQ. As DNA, the CDR3 is TGTGCCAGCAGCCAGGGGGACATCCACACCGGGGAGCTGTTTTTT. Its protein is CASSQGDIHTGELFF.

The chain has TRBV3-1 (or the pseudogene TRBV3-2) and TRBJ1-1; 10 nucleotides line up with TRBD1. Germline V lookup: CDR1 LGHDT, CDR2 YNNKEL (reference sequence). The CDR3 sequence is 14 residues long. V lost 3 bases, J lost 4 bases, and 2 bases stayed unmatched. The CDR3 bases are TGTGCCAGCAGCCAGGGACAGGGGAGCACTGAAGCTTTCTTT. Its protein is CASSQGQGSTEAFF.